A single sample gave rise to the 8 T cell receptor beta chains below, sequenced in a study of graft-versus-host responses after intestinal transplantation. TCRdb's table, derived via immunoSEQ multiplex PCR, lists solely in-frame clones and lacks some. The table has approximately 24,000 clones, 80% to 90% seen once. The sequencing here drew on PBMCs, taken 450 to 490 days after intestinal transplant. Source of these receptors: a human patient who received an intestinal transplant, so some T cells may come from the graft donor.

The chain is built from TRBV29-1 and TRBJ1-5; no reliable D call. The V end lost 2 bases, the J end lost 1 base, and 0 bases lay between the germline ends. The V gene's germline CDR1 is SQVTM and CDR2 ANQGSEA. The CDR3 spans 11 residues. For the CDR3, the DNA is TGCAGCGTTGAAAGCAATCAGCCCCAGCATTTT. This gives the protein CSVESNQPQHF. The full variable domain, its missing parts supplied by reference TRBV29-1 and TRBJ1-5, is SAVISQKPSRDICQRGTSLTIQCQVDSQVTMMFWYRQQPGQSLTLIATANQGSEATYESGFVIDKFPISRPNLTFSTLTVSNMSPEDSSIYLCSVESNQPQHFGDGTRLSIL.

This clone was seen only once. The chain couples TRBV28 to TRBJ1-2; D unclear. In germline, CDR1 is MDHEN, CDR2 SYDVKM. The CDR3 is 12 amino acids. With 6 bases removed from V and 0 bases from J, the gap between germline ends came to 5 bases. CDR3 protein: CASRPPNYGYTF. In DNA form, the CDR3 reads TGTGCCAGCAGACCGCCTAACTATGGCTACACCTTC.

The V gene is TRBV5-5, the J gene TRBJ1-1; D remains ambiguous. V lost 4 bases to trimming and J lost 6 bases, with 19 bases between them. This CDR3 is built from 15 residues. The germline CDR1 and CDR2 sequences are SGHKS and YYEKEE (reference sequence). The DNA of the CDR3 is TGTGCCAGCAGCGCACGTGGAGAGGGCCCCGCTGAAGCTTTCTTT. Protein sequence: CASSARGEGPAEAFF.

The V call is TRBV9, the J call TRBJ2-7, with D perhaps matching TRBD2 (7 bases). The V gene's germline CDR1 is SGDLS and CDR2 YYNGEE. V was shortened by 4 bases and J by 2 bases, with 16 bases between the two germline ends. CDR3 length: 15 residues. CDR3 nucleotide sequence: TGTGCCAGCAGCCGGGGGGCTTTAGACACCTACGAGCAGTACTTC. This translates into CASSRGALDTYEQYF.

A single count supports this clone. The V and J genes are TRBV5-6 and TRBJ1-4; D may be TRBD1 (6 bases). In germline, CDR1 is SGHDT, CDR2 YYEEEE. Deletions cut 1 base from V and 0 bases from J, with 10 bases between. CDR3 length equals 16 residues. The CDR3 sequence is CASSLLGAATNEKLFF. The CDR3 nucleotides read TGTGCCAGCAGCTTGTTGGGGGCGGCAACTAATGAAAAACTGTTTTTT.

The chain links TRBV5-1 to TRBJ2-3, with TRBD1 matching over 7 bases. Germline lookup yields CDR1 SGHRS and CDR2 YFSETQ. With V trimmed by 4 bases and J by 0 bases, 8 bases remained unmatched. The CDR3 is 16 amino acids. CDR3 in amino acids: CASSPLVGQSTDTQYF. The CDR3 DNA reads as TGCGCCAGCAGCCCTCTGGTGGGACAGAGCACAGATACGCAGTATTTT.

The chain uses TRBV10-3 and TRBJ2-3, with 8 bases identical to TRBD2. Trimming removed 2 bases from V and 3 bases from J; junction bases left unmatched: 1. This CDR3 has 14 residues. The germline CDR1 and CDR2 sequences are ENHRY and SYGVKD. This CDR3 reads CAISEGLATDTQYF. The CDR3 region has the DNA TGTGCCATCAGTGAGGGACTAGCAACAGATACGCAGTATTTT.

This rearrangement joins TRBV18 to TRBJ2-7, with unresolved D. In germline, CDR1 is KGHSH, CDR2 LQKENI. Between the trimmed V and J ends, which lost 3 bases and 7 bases, there was a span of 13 bases. The CDR3 loop spans 13 amino acids. The CDR3: CASSPEELGEQYF. The CDR3 bases are TGTGCCAGCTCACCCGAGGAATTAGGAGAGCAGTACTTC.